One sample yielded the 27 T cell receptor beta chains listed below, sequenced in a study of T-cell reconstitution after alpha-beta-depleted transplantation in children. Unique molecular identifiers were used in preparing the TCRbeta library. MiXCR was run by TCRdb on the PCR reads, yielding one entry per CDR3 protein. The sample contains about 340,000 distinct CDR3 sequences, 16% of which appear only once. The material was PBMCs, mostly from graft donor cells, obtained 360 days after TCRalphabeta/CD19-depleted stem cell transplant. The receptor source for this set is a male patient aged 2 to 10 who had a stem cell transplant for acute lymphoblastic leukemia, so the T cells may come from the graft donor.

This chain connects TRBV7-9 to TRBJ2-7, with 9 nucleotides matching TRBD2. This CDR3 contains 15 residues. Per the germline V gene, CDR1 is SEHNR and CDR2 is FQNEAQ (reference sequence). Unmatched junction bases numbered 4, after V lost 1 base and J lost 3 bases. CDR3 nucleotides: TGTGCCAGCAGCTTAGGCCTAGCGGGGAACTACGAGCAGTACTTC. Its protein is CASSLGLAGNYEQYF.

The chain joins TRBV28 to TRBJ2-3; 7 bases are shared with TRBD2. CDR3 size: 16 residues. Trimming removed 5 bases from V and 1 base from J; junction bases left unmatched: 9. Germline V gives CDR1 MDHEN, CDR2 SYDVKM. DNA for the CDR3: TGTGCCAGCAGTCCCCACTGGGGAGGGGGCACAGATACGCAGTATTTT. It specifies CASSPHWGGGTDTQYF. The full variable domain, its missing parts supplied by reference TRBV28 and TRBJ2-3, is DVKVTQSSRYLVKRTGEKVFLECVQDMDHENMFWYRQDPGLGLRLIYFSYDVKMKEKGDIPEGYSVSREKKERFSLILESASTNQTSMYLCASSPHWGGGTDTQYFGPGTRLTVL.

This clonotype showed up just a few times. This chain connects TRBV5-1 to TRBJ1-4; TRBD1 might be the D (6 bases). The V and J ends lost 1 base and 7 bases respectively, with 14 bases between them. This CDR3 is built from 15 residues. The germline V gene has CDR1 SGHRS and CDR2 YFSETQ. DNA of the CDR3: TGCGCCAGCAGCTTGCCAGGGGAAGTGGGTGAAAAACTGTTTTTT. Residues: CASSLPGEVGEKLFF.

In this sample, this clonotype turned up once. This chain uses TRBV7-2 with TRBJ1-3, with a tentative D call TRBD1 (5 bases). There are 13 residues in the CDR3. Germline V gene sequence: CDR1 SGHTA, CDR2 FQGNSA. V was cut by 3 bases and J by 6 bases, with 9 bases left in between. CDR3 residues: CASSLMGVNTIYF. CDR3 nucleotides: TGTGCCAGCAGCTTGATGGGGGTAAACACCATATATTTT.

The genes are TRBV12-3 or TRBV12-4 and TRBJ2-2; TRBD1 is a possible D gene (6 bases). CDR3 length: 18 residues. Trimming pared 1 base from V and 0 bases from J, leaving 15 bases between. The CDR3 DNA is TGTGCCAGCAGTTTAGTTGTGGGGGCGCCTCCGAACACCGGGGAGCTGTTTTTT. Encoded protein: CASSLVVGAPPNTGELFF.

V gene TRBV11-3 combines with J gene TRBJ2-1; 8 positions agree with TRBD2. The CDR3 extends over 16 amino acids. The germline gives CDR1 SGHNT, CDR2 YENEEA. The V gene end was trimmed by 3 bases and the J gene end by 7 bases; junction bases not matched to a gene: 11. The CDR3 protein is CASSFESSGRRNEQFF. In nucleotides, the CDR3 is TGTGCCAGCAGCTTTGAGTCTAGCGGGCGGAGGAATGAGCAGTTCTTC.

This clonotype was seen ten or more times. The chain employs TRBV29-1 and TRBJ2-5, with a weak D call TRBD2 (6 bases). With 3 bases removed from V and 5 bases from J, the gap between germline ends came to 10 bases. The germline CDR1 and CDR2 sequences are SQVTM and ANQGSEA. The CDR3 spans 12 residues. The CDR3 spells CSVDWGEETQYF. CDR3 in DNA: TGCAGCGTTGACTGGGGGGAGGAGACCCAGTACTTC.

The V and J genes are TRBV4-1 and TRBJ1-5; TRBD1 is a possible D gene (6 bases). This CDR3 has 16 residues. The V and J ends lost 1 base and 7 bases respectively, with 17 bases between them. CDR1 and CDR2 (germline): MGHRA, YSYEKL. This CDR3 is CASSQGVGGLGQPQHF. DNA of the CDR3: TGCGCCAGCAGCCAAGGGGTTGGGGGCCTTGGGCAGCCCCAGCATTTT.

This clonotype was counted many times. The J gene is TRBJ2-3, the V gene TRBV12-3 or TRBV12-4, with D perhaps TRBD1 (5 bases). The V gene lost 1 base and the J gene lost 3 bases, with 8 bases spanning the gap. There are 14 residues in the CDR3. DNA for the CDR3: TGTGCCAGCAGTTTAGGACCAGGGACAGATACGCAGTATTTT. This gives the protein CASSLGPGTDTQYF.

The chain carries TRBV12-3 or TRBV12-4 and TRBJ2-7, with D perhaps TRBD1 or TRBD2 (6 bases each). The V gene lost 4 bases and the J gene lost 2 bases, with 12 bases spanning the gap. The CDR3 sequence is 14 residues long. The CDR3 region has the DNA TGTGCCAGCAGTTCAGCAGGGGAGGCCTACGAGCAGTACTTC. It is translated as CASSSAGEAYEQYF.

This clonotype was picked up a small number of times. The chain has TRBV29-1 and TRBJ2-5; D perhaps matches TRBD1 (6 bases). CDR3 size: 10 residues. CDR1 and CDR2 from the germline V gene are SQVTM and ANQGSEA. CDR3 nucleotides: TGCGGGGGCCTCCAAGAGACCCAGTACTTC. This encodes CGGLQETQYF.

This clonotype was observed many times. CDR3 bases: TGTGCCAGCAGCTTAGGGCAGGGGGACTACGAGCAGTACTTC. It encodes CASSLGQGDYEQYF. The chain joins TRBV7-6 to TRBJ2-7, with 7 nucleotides matching TRBD1. Germline trimming cut 1 base from V and 3 bases from J; bases unmatched to any gene: 3. From germline, CDR1 is SGHVS and CDR2 FNYEAQ. The CDR3 extends over 14 amino acids.

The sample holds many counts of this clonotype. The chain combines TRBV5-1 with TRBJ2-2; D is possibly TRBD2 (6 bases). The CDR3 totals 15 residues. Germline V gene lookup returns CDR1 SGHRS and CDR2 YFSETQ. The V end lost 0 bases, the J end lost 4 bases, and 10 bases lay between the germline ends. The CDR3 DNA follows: TGCGCCAGCAGCTTGGAGGGACTGCCCACCGGGGAGCTGTTTTTT. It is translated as CASSLEGLPTGELFF.

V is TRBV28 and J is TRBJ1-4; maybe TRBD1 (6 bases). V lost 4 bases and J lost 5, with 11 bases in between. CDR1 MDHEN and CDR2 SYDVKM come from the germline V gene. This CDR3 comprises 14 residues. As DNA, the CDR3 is TGTGCCAGCAGTTCTGGGGGCCTGAATGAAAAACTGTTTTTT. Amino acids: CASSSGGLNEKLFF.

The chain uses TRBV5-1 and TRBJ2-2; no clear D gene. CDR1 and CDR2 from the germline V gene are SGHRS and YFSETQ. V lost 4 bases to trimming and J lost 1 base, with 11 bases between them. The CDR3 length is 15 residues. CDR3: CASSPIWGNTGELFF. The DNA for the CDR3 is TGCGCCAGCAGCCCTATTTGGGGGAACACCGGGGAGCTGTTTTTT.

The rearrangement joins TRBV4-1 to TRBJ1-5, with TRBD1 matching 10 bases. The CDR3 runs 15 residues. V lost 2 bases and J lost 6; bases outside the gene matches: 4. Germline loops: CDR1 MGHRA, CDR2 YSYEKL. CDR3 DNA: TGCGCCAGCAGCCAACATGGGGACAGGGGTCAGCCCCAGCATTTT. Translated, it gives CASSQHGDRGQPQHF.

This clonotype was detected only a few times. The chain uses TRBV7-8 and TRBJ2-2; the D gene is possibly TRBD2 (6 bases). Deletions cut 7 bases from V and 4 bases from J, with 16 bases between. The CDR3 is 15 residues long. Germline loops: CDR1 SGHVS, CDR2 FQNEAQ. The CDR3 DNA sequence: TGTGCCAGCATCCCCCTGACTAGAAGCACCGGGGAGCTGTTTTTT. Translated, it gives CASIPLTRSTGELFF.

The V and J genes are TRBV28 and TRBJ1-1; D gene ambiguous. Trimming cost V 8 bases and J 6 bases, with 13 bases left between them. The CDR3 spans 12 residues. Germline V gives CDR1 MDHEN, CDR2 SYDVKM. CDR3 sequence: CASDMGGAEAFF. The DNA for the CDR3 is TGTGCCAGCGACATGGGAGGCGCTGAAGCTTTCTTT.

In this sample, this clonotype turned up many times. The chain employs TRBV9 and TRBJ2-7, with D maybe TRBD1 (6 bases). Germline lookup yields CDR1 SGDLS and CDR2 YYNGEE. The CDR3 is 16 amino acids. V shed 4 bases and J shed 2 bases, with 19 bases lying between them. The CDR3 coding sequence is TGTGCCAGCAGCACCCAACCGACAGGCCAAACCTACGAGCAGTACTTC. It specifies CASSTQPTGQTYEQYF. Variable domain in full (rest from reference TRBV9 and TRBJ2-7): DSGVTQTPKHLITATGQRVTLRCSPRSGDLSVYWYQQSLDQGLQFLIQYYNGEERAKGNILERFSAQQFPDLHSELNLSSLELGDSALYFCASSTQPTGQTYEQYFGPGTRLTVT.

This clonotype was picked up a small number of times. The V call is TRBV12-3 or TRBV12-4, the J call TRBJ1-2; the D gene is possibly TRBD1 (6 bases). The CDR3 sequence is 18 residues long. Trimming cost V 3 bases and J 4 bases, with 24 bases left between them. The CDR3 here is CASSLARGSGAIGYGYTF. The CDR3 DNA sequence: TGTGCCAGCAGTTTGGCTAGGGGATCGGGGGCCATAGGCTATGGCTACACCTTC.

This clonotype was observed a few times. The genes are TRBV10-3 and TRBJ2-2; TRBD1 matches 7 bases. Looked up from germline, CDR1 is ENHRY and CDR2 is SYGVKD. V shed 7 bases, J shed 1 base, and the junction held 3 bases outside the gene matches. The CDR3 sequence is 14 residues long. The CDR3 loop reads CAINGQENTGELFF. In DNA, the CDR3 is TGTGCCATCAATGGACAGGAGAACACCGGGGAGCTGTTTTTT.

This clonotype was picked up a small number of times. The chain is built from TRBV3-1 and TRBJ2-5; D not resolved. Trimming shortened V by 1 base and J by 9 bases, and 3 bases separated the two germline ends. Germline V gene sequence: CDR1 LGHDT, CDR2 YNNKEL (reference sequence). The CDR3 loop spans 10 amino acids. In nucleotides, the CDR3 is TGTGCCAGCAGCCAAGGTCCCCAGTACTTC. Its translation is CASSQGPQYF.

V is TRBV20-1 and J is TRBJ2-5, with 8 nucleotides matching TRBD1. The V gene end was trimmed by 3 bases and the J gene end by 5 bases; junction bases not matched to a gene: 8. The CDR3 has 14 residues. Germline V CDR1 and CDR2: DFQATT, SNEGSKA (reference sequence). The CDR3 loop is CSARFRTGRETQYF. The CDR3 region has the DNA TGCAGTGCTAGGTTTCGGACAGGGCGGGAGACCCAGTACTTC.

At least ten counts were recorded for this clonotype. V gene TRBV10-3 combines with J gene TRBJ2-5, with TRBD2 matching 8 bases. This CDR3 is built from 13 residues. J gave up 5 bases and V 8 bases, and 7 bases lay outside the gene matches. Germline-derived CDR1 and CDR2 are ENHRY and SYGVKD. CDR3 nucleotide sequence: TGTGCCATCTCCAGCGGGAGTGGCGAGACCCAGTACTTC. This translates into CAISSGSGETQYF.

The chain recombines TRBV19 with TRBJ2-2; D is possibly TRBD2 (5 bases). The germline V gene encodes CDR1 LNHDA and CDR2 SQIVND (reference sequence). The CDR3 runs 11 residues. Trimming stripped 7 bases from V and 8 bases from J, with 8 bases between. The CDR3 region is CASKGGGELFF. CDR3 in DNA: TGTGCCAGTAAAGGCGGGGGGGAGCTGTTTTTT.

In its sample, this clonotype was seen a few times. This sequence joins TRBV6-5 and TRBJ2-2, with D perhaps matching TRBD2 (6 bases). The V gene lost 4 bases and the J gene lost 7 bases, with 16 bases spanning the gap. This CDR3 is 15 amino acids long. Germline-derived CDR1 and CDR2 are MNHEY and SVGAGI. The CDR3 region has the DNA TGTGCCAGCAGTTCGGTCCCGCGGGGTAGCGGGGAGCTGTTTTTT. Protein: CASSSVPRGSGELFF.

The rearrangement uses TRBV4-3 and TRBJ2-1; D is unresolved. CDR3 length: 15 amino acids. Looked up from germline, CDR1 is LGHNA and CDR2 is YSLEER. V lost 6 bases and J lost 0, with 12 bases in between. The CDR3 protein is CASRPDQLSYNEQFF. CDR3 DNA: TGCGCCAGCAGACCTGACCAACTCTCCTACAATGAGCAGTTCTTC.